The 19 T cell receptor beta chains given below trace back to one sample, sequenced in a study of shared clonotypes between healthy human individuals. Using immunoSEQ multiplex PCR, the repertoire was profiled, and TCRdb retains in-frame clones only, with some absent. Altogether about 500,000 clones are present, approximately 77% being singletons, with the ten largest covering about 12%. Sample: PBMCs. These receptors were taken from a woman between 35 and 50 years old in good health. Some clones in this sample may be carry-over from other donors' samples.

This clone occurred a few times. The gene calls are TRBV5-1 and TRBJ2-5; 13 bases fit TRBD2. The CDR3 runs to 14 residues. The trim removed 4 bases at V and 9 bases at J, leaving 6 bases unmatched. The germline V gene encodes CDR1 SGHRS and CDR2 YFSETQ. The CDR3 region is CASSAAGTSGAQYF. CDR3 DNA sequence: TGCGCCAGCAGCGCAGCCGGGACTAGCGGGGCCCAGTACTTC.

This chain links TRBV6-5 with TRBJ1-4; tentatively, D is TRBD1 (5 bases). From germline, CDR1 is MNHEY and CDR2 SVGAGI. This CDR3 has 14 residues. The V end was cut by 2 bases, the J end by 10 bases, with 14 bases between. The CDR3 spells CASSYGQGTGKLFF. The CDR3 nucleotides are TGTGCCAGCAGTTACGGTCAGGGTACCGGAAAACTGTTTTTT.

The sample holds a few counts of this clone. The genes are TRBV4-3 and TRBJ2-1, with 9 bases lining up with TRBD2. Germline CDR1 reads LGHNA; CDR2 reads YSLEER. The CDR3 loop spans 16 amino acids. The junction had 7 bases not matched to a gene; V was cut back by 0 bases and J by 7 bases. The chain's CDR3 is CASSQDFSGSFNEQFF. In DNA, the CDR3 is TGCGCCAGCAGCCAAGATTTTAGCGGGAGCTTTAATGAGCAGTTCTTC.

Sample share makes this clone medium-sized. V usage is TRBV5-5 and J usage is TRBJ1-2, with D hard to call. CDR1 and CDR2 (germline): SGHKS, YYEKEE (reference sequence). With 0 bases removed from V and 2 bases from J, the gap between germline ends came to 8 bases. CDR3 length: 14 residues. CDR3 region: CASSLVVKNYGYTF. The CDR3, as DNA: TGTGCCAGCAGCTTGGTGGTCAAAAACTATGGCTACACCTTC.

The rearrangement uses TRBV5-4 and TRBJ1-1; 9 bases are shared with TRBD1. V trimming: 4 bases; J trimming: 10 bases; junction bases outside the gene matches: 8. The CDR3 runs to 13 residues. In germline, CDR1 is SGHNT, CDR2 YYREEE (reference sequence). The CDR3 region has the DNA TGTGCCAGCAGCCAGGACAGGGGCTGGGGAGCTTTCTTT. It specifies CASSQDRGWGAFF.

The chain has TRBV9 and TRBJ2-2; TRBD2 matches at 12 bases. V trimming: 4 bases; J trimming: 5 bases; junction bases outside the gene matches: 6. The germline gives CDR1 SGDLS, CDR2 YYNGEE. The CDR3 is 16 residues long. The CDR3 is CASSPTSGSGTGELFF. The CDR3 nucleotides read TGTGCCAGCAGCCCGACTAGCGGGAGTGGAACCGGGGAGCTGTTTTTT. Full variable domain (remainder filled in from reference TRBV9 and TRBJ2-2): DSGVTQTPKHLITATGQRVTLRCSPRSGDLSVYWYQQSLDQGLQFLIQYYNGEERAKGNILERFSAQQFPDLHSELNLSSLELGDSALYFCASSPTSGSGTGELFFGEGSRLTVL.

V and J are TRBV2 and TRBJ2-1, with 7 bases that match TRBD2. CDR1 SNHLY and CDR2 FYNNEI come from the germline V gene. This CDR3 is built from 14 residues. V lost 8 bases and J lost 4; bases outside the gene matches: 8. CDR3 region: CASVGTSEYNEQFF. The CDR3 DNA reads as TGTGCCAGCGTGGGTACTAGCGAGTACAATGAGCAGTTCTTC.

This clone was detected many times. The chain couples TRBV30 to TRBJ1-2; 10 nucleotides align to TRBD1. CDR3 length equals 12 residues. Germline CDR1 GTSNPN, CDR2 SVGIG (reference sequence). The V gene end was trimmed by 4 bases and the J gene end by 7 bases; junction bases not matched to a gene: 3. CDR3 bases: TGTGCCTGGATGAGGGACAGGGGTGGCTACACCTTC. Its protein product is CAWMRDRGGYTF.

About this clone itself: A far larger clone is only one base removed, so a read error is likely. The gene calls are TRBV5-4 and TRBJ2-5, with TRBD2 matching over 12 bases. The germline CDR1 and CDR2 sequences are SGHNT and YYREEE (reference sequence). CDR3 length equals 15 residues. V lost 3 bases, J lost 2 bases, and 2 bases stayed unmatched. CDR3 sequence reads: CASSSGTSGQETQYF. The CDR3 nucleotides are TGTGCCAGCAGCTCCGGGACTAGCGGGCAAGAGACCCAGTACTTC.

There are many counts of this clone. In the same sample, other DNA sequences code for this CDR3. V usage is TRBV2 and J usage is TRBJ1-2, with a possible D match to TRBD1 (5 bases). CDR3 length equals 14 residues. In germline, CDR1 is SNHLY, CDR2 FYNNEI. V lost 7 bases and J 5 bases, leaving 17 bases between the germline ends. The CDR3: CASIALRGGYGYTF. The CDR3 DNA is TGTGCCAGCATTGCGTTGAGGGGAGGGTATGGCTACACCTTC. Full variable domain (outside the CDR3, taken from reference TRBV2 and TRBJ1-2): EPEVTQTPSHQVTQMGQEVILRCVPISNHLYFYWYRQILGQKVEFLVSFYNNEISEKSEIFDDQFSVERPDGSNFTLKIRSTKLEDSAMYFCASIALRGGYGYTFGSGTRLTVV.

V usage is TRBV14 and J usage is TRBJ2-7; the match to TRBD2 covers 9 bases. CDR3 length equals 15 residues. V lost 3 bases to trimming and J lost 3 bases; unmatched junction nucleotides: 6. In germline, CDR1 is SGHDN, CDR2 FVKESK. CDR3: CASSQGREGFYEQYF. The CDR3 nucleotides are TGTGCCAGCAGCCAGGGGCGGGAGGGCTTCTACGAGCAGTACTTC.

The table lists this clone with many counts. For the CDR3, the DNA is TGTGCCAGCAGCCTACAGGGGATCTATGGCTACACCTTC. It encodes CASSLQGIYGYTF. This chain links TRBV7-8 with TRBJ1-2, with 7 positions matching TRBD1. The CDR3 covers 13 residues. Germline V gene data show CDR1 as SGHVS and CDR2 as FQNEAQ. With 5 bases clipped from V and 4 bases from J, the junction kept 4 bases outside the gene matches.

This clone turned up a few times. The genes are TRBV7-2 and TRBJ2-3; possibly TRBD1 for D (6 bases). Trimming took 7 bases from V and 0 from J, leaving 14 bases between them. The germline gives CDR1 SGHTA, CDR2 FQGNSA. The CDR3 has 15 amino acids. The CDR3: CASTSEGVSTDTQYF. In DNA, the CDR3 is TGTGCCAGCACCTCCGAGGGGGTCAGCACAGATACGCAGTATTTT.

The chain has TRBV4-3 and TRBJ2-7; 12 bases map to TRBD1. Losses at the gene ends were 4 bases for V and 1 base for J; bases not matched to a gene: 14. This CDR3 has 19 amino acids. Germline V gives CDR1 LGHNA, CDR2 YSLEER. CDR3 nucleotide sequence: TGCGCCAGCAGCCTTATGGCCGGGACAGGGGGCGCAGAGTCCTACGAGCAGTACTTC. Encoded protein: CASSLMAGTGGAESYEQYF.

Of note for this clone: The germline gene is not matched at one end of the junction; a read error may be the cause. The chain combines TRBV6-6 with TRBJ2-1; D perhaps matches TRBD1 (5 bases). The CDR3 spans 12 residues. Germline CDR1 and CDR2: MNHNY and SVGAGI (reference sequence). Here the CDR3 reads CASSPADRERFF. The CDR3 DNA reads TGTGCCAGCAGCCCGGCCGACAGAGAGCGGTTCTTC.

This clone was detected a few times. The V gene is TRBV7-9, the J gene TRBJ1-6, with 9 nucleotides matching TRBD1. The CDR3 has 12 amino acids. Germline assignment: CDR1 SEHNR and CDR2 FQNEAQ (reference sequence). V was pared by 8 bases and J by 9 bases, with 2 bases of the junction left unmatched. The CDR3 region is CASGTGSSPLHF. CDR3 DNA: TGTGCCAGCGGGACAGGGTCTTCACCCCTCCACTTT. Filled out from reference TRBV7-9 and TRBJ1-6, the complete variable domain reads DTGVSQNPRHKITKRGQNVTFRCDPISEHNRLYWYRQTLGQGPEFLTYFQNEAQLEKSRLLSDRFSAERPKGSFSTLEIQRTEQGDSAMYLCASGTGSSPLHFGNGTRLTVT.

This chain joins TRBV7-2 and TRBJ2-6, with D unresolved. V lost 2 bases and J lost 0, with 11 bases in between. CDR3 length: 17 residues. Per the germline V gene, CDR1 is SGHTA and CDR2 is FQGNSA. The CDR3 loop reads CASSLYALGSGANVLTF. The CDR3 nucleotides are TGTGCCAGCAGCTTATATGCCCTTGGCTCTGGGGCCAACGTCCTGACTTTC.

This chain connects TRBV30 to TRBJ2-7; D is ambiguous. The CDR3 contains 15 residues. Per the germline V gene, CDR1 is GTSNPN and CDR2 is SVGIG (reference sequence). Between the trimmed V and J ends, which lost 0 bases and 0 bases, there was a span of 12 bases. The CDR3 loop reads CAWSVSRASSYEQYF. Written as DNA, the CDR3 is TGTGCCTGGAGTGTATCAAGAGCGAGCTCCTACGAGCAGTACTTC. Full variable domain (remainder filled in from reference TRBV30 and TRBJ2-7): SQTIHQWPATLVQPVGSPLSLECTVEGTSNPNLYWYRQAAGRGLQLLFYSVGIGQISSEVPQNLSASRPQDRQFILSSKKLLLSDSGFYLCAWSVSRASSYEQYFGPGTRLTVT.

The V gene is TRBV5-4, the J gene TRBJ2-3; no clear D gene. Germline V gene data show CDR1 as SGHNT and CDR2 as YYREEE (reference sequence). CDR3 length equals 14 residues. V dropped 4 bases and J dropped 0 bases, with 9 bases sitting between them. CDR3: CASSLGLSTDTQYF. CDR3 coding DNA: TGTGCCAGCAGCCTCGGGCTGAGCACAGATACGCAGTATTTT.